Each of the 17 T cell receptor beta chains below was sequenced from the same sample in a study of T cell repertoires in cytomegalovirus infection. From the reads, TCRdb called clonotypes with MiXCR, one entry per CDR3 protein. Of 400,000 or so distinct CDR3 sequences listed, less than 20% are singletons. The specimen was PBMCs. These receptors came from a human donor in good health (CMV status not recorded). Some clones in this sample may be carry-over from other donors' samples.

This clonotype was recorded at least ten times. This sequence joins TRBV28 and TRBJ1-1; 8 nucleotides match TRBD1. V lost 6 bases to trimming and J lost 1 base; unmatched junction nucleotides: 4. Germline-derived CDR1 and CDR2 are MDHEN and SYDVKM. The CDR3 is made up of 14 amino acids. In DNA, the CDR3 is TGTGCCAGCAGGCTCAGGGGGCCGAACACTGAAGCTTTCTTT. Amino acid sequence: CASRLRGPNTEAFF.

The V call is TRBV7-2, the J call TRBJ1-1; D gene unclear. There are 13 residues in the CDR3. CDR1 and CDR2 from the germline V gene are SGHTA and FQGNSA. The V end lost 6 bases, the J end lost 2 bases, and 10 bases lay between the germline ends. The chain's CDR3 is CASREFSNTEAFF. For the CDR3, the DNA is TGTGCCAGCAGAGAATTTTCCAACACTGAAGCTTTCTTT.

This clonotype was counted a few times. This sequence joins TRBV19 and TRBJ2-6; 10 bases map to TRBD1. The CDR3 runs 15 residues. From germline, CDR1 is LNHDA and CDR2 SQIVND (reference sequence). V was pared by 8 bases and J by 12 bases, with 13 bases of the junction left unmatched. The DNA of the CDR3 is TGTGCCAGTGGGCTAAGGAGACAGGGGGCGGGCGTCCTGACTTTC. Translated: CASGLRRQGAGVLTF.

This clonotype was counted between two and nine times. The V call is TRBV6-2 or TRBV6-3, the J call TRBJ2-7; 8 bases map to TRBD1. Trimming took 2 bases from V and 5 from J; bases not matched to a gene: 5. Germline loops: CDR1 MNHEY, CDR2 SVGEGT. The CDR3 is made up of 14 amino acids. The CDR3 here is CASSYGTGRDEQYF. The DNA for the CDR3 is TGTGCCAGCAGTTACGGGACAGGAAGGGACGAGCAGTACTTC.

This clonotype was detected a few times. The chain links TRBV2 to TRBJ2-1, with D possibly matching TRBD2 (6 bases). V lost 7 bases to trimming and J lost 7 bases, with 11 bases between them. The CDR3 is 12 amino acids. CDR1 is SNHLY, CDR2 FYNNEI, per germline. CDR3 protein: CASTGTGNEQFF. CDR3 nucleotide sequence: TGTGCCAGCACCGGGACTGGGAATGAGCAGTTCTTC.

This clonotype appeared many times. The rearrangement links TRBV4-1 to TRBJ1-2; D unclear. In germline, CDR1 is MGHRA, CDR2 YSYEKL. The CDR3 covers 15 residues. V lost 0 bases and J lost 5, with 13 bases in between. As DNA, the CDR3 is TGCGCCAGCAGCCAAGAAGGGCAGACAAGTTATGGCTACACCTTC. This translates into CASSQEGQTSYGYTF.

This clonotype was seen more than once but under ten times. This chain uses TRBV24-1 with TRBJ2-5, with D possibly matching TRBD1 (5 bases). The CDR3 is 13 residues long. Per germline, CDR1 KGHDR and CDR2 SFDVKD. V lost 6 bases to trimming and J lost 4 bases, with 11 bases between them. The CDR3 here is CATSSSDTETQYF. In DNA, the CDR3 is TGTGCCACCAGTTCCTCGGACACAGAGACCCAGTACTTC.

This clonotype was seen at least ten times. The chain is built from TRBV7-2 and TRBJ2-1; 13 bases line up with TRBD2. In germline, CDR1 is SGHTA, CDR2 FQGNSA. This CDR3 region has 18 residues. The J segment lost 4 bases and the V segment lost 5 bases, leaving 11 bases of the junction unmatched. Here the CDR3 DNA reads TGTGCCAGCAGCGTAACGGGACTAGCGGGATGGTCTTACAATGAGCAGTTCTTC. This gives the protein CASSVTGLAGWSYNEQFF.

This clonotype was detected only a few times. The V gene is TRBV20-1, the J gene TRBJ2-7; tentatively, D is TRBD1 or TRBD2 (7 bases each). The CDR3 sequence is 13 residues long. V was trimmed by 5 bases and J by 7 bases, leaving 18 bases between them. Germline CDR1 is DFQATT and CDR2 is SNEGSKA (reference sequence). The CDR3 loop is CSAGTAGFPEQYF. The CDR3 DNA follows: TGCAGTGCTGGGACAGCGGGGTTCCCTGAGCAGTACTTC.

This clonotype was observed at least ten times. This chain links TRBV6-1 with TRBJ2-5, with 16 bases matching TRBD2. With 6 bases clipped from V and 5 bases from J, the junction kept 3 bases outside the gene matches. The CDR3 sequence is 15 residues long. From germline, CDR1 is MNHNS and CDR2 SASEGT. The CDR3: CASRGTSGGAETQYF. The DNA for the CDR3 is TGTGCCAGCAGGGGGACTAGCGGGGGGGCCGAGACCCAGTACTTC.

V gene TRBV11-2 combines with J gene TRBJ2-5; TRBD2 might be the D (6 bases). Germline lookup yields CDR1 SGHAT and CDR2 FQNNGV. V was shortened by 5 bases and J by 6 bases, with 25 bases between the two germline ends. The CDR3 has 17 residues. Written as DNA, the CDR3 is TGTGCCAGCAGCCCCATCCGGTCTAGTTTAGCGGTACAGACCCAGTACTTC. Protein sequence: CASSPIRSSLAVQTQYF.

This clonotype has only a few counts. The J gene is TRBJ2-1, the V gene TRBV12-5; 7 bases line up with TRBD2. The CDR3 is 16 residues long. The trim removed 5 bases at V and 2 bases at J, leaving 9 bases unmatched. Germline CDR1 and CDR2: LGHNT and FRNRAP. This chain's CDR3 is CASGIPTGTTYNEQFF. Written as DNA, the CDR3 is TGTGCTAGTGGTATCCCAACCGGGACTACCTACAATGAGCAGTTCTTC.

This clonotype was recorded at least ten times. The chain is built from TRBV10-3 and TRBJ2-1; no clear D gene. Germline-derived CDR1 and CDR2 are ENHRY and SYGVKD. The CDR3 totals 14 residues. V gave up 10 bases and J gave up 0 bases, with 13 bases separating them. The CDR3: CATQTESSYNEQFF. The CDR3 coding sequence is TGTGCCACCCAAACAGAGAGCTCCTACAATGAGCAGTTCTTC.

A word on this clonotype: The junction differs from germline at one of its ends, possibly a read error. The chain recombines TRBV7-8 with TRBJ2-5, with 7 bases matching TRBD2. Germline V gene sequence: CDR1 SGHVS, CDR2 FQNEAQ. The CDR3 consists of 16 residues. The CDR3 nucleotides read TGTACCAGCAGCCCGCCCGGGACTATCATACAAGAGACCCAGTACTTC. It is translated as CTSSPPGTIIQETQYF.

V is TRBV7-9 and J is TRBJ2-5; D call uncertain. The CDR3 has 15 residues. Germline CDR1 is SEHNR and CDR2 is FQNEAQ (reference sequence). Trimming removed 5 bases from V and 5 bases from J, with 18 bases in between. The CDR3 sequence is CASSGRNLISETQYF. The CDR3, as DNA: TGTGCCAGCAGCGGCCGGAATTTGATTTCGGAGACCCAGTACTTC.

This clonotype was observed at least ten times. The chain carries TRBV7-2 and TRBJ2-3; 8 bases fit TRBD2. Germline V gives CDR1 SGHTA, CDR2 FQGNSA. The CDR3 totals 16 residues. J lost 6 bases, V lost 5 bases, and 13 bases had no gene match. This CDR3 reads CASSLHGSGEEDTQYF. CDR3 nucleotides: TGTGCCAGCAGCCTCCATGGTAGCGGGGAGGAGGATACGCAGTATTTT.

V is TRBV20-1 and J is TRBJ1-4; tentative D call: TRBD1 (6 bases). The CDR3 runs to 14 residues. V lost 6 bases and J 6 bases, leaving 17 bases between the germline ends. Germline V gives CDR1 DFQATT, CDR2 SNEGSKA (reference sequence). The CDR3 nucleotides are TGCAGTGCCGCCCGCAGGGGCTCGGATGAAAAACTGTTTTTT. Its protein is CSAARRGSDEKLFF.